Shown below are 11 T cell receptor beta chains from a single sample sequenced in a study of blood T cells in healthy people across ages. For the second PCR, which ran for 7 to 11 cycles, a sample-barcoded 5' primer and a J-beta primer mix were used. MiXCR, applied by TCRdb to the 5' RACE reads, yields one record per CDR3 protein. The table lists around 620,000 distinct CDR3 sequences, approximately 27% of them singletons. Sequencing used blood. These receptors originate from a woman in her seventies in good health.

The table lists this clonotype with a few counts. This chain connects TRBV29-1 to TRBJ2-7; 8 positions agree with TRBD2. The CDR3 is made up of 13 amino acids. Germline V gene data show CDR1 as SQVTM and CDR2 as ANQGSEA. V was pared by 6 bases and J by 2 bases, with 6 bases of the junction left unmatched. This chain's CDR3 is CSVSRGDTYEQYF. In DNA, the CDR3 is TGCAGCGTGTCGCGGGGGGACACCTACGAGCAGTACTTC.

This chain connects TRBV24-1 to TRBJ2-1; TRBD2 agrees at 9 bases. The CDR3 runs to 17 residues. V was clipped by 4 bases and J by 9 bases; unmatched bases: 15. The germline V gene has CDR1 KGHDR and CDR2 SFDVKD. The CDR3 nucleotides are TGTGCCACCAGTGAAAATCCCGGGCTAGCGGGGCGGGGTGAGCAGTTCTTC. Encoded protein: CATSENPGLAGRGEQFF.

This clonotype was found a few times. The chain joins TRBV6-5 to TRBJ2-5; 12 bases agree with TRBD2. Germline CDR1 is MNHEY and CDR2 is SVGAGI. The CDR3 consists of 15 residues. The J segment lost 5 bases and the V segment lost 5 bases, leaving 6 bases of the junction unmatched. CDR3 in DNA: TGTGCCAGCAGTACTAGCGGGGGGAGTCGGGAGACCCAGTACTTC. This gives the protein CASSTSGGSRETQYF.

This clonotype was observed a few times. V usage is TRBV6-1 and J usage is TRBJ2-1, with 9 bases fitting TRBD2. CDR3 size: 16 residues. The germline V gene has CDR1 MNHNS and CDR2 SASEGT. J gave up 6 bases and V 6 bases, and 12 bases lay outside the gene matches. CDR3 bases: TGTGCCAGCAGACGCCGGGAAGCGGGAGGAAGCAATGAGCAGTTCTTC. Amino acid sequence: CASRRREAGGSNEQFF.

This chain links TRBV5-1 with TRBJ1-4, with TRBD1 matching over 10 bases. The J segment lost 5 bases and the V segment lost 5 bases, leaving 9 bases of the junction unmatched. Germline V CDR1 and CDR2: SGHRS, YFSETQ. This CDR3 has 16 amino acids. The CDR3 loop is CASRRSPGQGNEKLFF. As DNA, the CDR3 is TGCGCCAGCAGGCGGAGTCCGGGACAGGGGAATGAAAAACTGTTTTTT. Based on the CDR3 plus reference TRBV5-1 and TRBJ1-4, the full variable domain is KAGVTQTPRYLIKTRGQQVTLSCSPISGHRSVSWYQQTPGQGLQFLFEYFSETQRNKGNFPGRFSGRQFSNSRSEMNVSTLELGDSALYLCASRRSPGQGNEKLFFGSGTQLSVL.

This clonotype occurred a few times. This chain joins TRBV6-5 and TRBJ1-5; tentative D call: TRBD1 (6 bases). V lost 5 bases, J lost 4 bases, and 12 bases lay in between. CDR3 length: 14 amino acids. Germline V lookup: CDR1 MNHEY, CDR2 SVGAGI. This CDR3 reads CASSDHRGNQPQHF. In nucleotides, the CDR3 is TGTGCCAGCAGTGATCATAGGGGGAATCAGCCCCAGCATTTT.

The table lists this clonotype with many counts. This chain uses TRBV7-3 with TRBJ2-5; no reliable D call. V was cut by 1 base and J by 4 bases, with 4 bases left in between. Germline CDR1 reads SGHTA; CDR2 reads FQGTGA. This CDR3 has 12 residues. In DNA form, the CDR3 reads TGTGCCAGCAGCTTAATTGGAGAGACCCAGTACTTC. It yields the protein CASSLIGETQYF.

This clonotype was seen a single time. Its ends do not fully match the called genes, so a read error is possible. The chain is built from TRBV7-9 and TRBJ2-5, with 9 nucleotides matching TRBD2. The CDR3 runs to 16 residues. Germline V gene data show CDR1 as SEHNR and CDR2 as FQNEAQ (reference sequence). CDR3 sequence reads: CASSLGLAGPQETHYF. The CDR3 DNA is TGTGCCAGCAGCTTAGGCCTAGCGGGGCCCCAAGAGACCCACTACTTC.

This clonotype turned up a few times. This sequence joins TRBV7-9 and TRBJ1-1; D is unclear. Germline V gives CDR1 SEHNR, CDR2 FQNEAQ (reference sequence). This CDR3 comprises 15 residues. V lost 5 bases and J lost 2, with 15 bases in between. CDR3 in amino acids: CASSDPGRVNTEAFF. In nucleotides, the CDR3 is TGTGCCAGCAGCGATCCCGGGAGGGTTAACACTGAAGCTTTCTTT.

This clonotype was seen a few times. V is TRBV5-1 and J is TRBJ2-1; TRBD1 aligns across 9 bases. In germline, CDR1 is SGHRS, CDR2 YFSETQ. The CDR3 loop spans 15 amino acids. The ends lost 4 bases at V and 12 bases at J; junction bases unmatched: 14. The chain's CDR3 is CASSPDGQGTFGQFF. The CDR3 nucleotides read TGCGCCAGCAGCCCCGATGGACAGGGGACCTTTGGGCAGTTCTTC. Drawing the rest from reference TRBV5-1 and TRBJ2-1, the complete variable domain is KAGVTQTPRYLIKTRGQQVTLSCSPISGHRSVSWYQQTPGQGLQFLFEYFSETQRNKGNFPGRFSGRQFSNSRSEMNVSTLELGDSALYLCASSPDGQGTFGQFFGPGTRLTVL.

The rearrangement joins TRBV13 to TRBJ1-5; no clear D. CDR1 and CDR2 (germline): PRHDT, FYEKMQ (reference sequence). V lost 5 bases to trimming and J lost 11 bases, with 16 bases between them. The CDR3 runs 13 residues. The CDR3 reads CASSENAAHAQHF. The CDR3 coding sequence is TGTGCCAGCAGCGAGAACGCAGCCCACGCCCAGCATTTT.